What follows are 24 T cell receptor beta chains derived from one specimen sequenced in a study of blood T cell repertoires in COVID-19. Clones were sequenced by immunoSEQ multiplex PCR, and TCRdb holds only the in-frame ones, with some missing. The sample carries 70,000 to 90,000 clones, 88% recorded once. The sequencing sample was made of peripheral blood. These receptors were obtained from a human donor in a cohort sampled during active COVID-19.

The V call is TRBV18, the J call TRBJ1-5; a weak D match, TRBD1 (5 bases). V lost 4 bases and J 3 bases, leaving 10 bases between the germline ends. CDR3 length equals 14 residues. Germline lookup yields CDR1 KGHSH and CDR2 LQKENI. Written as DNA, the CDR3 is TGTGCCAGCTCACAAGCAGGGAACAATCAGCCCCAGCATTTT. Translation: CASSQAGNNQPQHF.

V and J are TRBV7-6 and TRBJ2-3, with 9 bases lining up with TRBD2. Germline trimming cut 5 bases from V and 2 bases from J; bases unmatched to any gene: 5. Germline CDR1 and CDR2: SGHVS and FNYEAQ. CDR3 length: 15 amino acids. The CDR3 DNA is TGTGCCAGCAGCGATAGCGGGAGATACACAGATACGCAGTATTTT. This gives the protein CASSDSGRYTDTQYF. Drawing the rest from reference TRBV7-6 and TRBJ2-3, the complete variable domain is GAGVSQSPRYKVTKRGQDVALRCDPISGHVSLYWYRQALGQGPEFLTYFNYEAQQDKSGLPNDRFSAERPEGSISTLTIQRTEQRDSAMYRCASSDSGRYTDTQYFGPGTRLTVL.

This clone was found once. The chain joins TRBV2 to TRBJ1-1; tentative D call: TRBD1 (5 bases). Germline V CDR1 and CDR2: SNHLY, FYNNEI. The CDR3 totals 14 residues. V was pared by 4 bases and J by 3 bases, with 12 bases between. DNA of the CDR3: TGTGCCAGCAGTGGATTAGGGGTCGACACTGAAGCTTTCTTT. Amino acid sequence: CASSGLGVDTEAFF.

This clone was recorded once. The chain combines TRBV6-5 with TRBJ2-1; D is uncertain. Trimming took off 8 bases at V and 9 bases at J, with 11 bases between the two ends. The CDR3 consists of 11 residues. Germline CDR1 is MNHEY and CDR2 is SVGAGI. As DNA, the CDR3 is TGTGCCAGCCACCTACTCGGTGAGCAGTTCTTC. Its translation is CASHLLGEQFF.

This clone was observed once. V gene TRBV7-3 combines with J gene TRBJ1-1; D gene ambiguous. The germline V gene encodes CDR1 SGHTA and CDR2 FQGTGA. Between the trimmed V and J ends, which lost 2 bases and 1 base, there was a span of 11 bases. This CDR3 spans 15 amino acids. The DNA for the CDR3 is TGTGCCAGCAGCTTATATGGTACGGGGAACACTGAAGCTTTCTTT. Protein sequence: CASSLYGTGNTEAFF.

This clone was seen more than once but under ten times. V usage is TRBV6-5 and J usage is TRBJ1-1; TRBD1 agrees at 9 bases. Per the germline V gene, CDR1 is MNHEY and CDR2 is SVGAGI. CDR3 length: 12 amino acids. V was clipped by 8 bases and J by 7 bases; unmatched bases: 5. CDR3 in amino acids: CASRTGENEAFF. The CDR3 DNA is TGTGCCAGCCGGACAGGGGAGAATGAAGCTTTCTTT.

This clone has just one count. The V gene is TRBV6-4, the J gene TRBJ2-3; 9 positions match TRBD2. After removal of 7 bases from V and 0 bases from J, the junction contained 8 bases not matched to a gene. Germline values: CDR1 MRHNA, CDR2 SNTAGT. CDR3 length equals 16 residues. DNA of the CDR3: TGTGCCAGCAAACCGGGACTAGCCTCCAGCACAGATACGCAGTATTTT. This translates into CASKPGLASSTDTQYF.

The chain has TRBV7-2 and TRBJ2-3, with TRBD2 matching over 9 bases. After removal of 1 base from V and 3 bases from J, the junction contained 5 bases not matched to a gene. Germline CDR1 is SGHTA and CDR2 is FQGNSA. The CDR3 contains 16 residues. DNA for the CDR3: TGTGCCAGCAGCTTAGTTGGCGGGGGGGGGACAGATACGCAGTATTTT. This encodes CASSLVGGGGTDTQYF.

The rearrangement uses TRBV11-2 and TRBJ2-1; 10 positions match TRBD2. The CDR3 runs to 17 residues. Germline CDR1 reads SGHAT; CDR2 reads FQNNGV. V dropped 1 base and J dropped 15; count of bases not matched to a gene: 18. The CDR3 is CASSLVGAKRGGDILFF. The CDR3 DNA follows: TGTGCCAGCAGCTTAGTAGGGGCTAAGCGGGGGGGCGATATATTGTTCTTC.

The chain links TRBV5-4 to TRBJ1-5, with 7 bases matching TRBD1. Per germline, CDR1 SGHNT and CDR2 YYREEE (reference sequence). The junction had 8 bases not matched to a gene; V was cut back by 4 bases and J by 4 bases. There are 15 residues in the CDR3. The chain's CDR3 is CASSVGGTENQPQHF. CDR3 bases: TGTGCCAGCAGCGTGGGTGGGACAGAGAATCAGCCCCAGCATTTT. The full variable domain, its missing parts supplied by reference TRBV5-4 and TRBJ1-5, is ETGVTQSPTHLIKTRGQQVTLRCSSQSGHNTVSWYQQALGQGPQFIFQYYREEENGRGNFPPRFSGLQFPNYSSELNVNALELDDSALYLCASSVGGTENQPQHFGDGTRLSIL.

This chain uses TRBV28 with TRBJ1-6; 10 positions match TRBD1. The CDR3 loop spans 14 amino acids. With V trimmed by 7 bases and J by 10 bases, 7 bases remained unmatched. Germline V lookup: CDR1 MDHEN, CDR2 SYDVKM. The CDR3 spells CASISGQGRSPLHF. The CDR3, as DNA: TGTGCCAGCATTTCGGGACAGGGGCGCTCACCCCTCCACTTT.

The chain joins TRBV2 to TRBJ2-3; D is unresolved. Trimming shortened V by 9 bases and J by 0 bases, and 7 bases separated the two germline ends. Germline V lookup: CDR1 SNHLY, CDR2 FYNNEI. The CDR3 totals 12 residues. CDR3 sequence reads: CASSTSTDTQYF. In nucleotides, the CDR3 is TGTGCCAGTTCCACTAGCACAGATACGCAGTATTTT.

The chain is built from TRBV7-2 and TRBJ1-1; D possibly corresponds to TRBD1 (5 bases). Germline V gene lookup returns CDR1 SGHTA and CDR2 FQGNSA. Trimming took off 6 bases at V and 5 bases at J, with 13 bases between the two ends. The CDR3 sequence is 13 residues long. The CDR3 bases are TGTGCCAGCAGGCTAACGGGGGGGACTGAAGCTTTCTTT. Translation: CASRLTGGTEAFF.

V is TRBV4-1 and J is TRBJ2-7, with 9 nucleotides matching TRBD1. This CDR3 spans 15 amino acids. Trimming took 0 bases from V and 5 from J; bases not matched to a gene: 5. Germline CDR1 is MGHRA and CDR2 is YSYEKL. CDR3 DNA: TGCGCCAGCAGCCAAGACGGACAGGGGTGGGACGAGCAGTACTTC. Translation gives CASSQDGQGWDEQYF.

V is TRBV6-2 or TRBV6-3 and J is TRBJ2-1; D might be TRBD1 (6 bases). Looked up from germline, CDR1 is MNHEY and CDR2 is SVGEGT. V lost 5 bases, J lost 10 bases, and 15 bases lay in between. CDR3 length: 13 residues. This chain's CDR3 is CASSRPDRIEQFF. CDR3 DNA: TGTGCCAGCAGTCGCCCAGACAGGATAGAGCAGTTCTTC.

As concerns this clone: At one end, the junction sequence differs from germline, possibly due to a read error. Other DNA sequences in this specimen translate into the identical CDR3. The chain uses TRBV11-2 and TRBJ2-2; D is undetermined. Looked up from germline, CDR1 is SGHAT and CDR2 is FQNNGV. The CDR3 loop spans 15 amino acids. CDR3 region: CASSFDFPNTGELFF. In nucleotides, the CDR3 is TGTGCCAGTAGCTTCGACTTCCCGAACACCGGGGAGCTGTTTTTT.

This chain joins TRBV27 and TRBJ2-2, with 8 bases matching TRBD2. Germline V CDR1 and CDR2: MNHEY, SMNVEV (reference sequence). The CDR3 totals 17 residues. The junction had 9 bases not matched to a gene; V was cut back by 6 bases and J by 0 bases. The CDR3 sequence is CASRARVSGTNTGELFF. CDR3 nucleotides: TGTGCCAGCAGAGCCCGGGTTAGCGGGACGAACACCGGGGAGCTGTTTTTT.

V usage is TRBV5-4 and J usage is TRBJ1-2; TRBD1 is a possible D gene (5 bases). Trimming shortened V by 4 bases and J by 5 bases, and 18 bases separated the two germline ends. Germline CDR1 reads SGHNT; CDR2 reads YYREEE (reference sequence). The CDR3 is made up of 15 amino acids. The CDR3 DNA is TGTGCCAGCAGCCCGGCTGACAGTGGGAATTATGGCTACACCTTC. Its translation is CASSPADSGNYGYTF.

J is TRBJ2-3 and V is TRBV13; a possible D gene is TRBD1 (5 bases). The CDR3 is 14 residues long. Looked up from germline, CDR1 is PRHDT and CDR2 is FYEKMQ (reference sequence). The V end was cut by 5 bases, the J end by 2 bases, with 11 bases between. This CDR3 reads CASSSKQVTDTQYF. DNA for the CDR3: TGTGCCAGCAGCAGTAAACAGGTCACAGATACGCAGTATTTT.

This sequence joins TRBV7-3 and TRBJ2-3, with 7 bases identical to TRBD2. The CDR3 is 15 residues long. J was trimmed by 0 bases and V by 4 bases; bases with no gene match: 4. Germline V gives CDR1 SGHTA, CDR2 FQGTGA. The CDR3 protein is CASSSSGGSTDTQYF. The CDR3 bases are TGTGCCAGCAGCTCCTCGGGGGGAAGCACAGATACGCAGTATTTT.

The DNA of the CDR3 is TGCGCCAGCAGCTTGGCCCCTAGTCGGGATACGCAGTATTTT. It is translated as CASSLAPSRDTQYF. This rearrangement joins TRBV5-1 to TRBJ2-3; D is ambiguous. V was cut by 0 bases and J by 6 bases, with 11 bases left in between. The CDR3 is 14 amino acids. Germline CDR1 and CDR2: SGHRS and YFSETQ. Filled out from reference TRBV5-1 and TRBJ2-3, the complete variable domain reads KAGVTQTPRYLIKTRGQQVTLSCSPISGHRSVSWYQQTPGQGLQFLFEYFSETQRNKGNFPGRFSGRQFSNSRSEMNVSTLELGDSALYLCASSLAPSRDTQYFGPGTRLTVL.

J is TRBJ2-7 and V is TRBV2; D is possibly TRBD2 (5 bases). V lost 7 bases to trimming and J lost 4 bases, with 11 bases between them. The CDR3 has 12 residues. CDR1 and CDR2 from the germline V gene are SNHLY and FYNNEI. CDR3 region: CASMGAQYEQYF. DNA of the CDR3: TGTGCCAGCATGGGAGCGCAGTACGAGCAGTACTTC.

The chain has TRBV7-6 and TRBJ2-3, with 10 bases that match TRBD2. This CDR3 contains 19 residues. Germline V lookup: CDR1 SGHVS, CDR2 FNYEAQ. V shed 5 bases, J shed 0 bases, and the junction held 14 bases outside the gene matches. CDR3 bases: TGTGCCAGCAGCGAAGAGGTCCCTAGCGGGAGATTTAGCACAGATACGCAGTATTTT. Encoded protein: CASSEEVPSGRFSTDTQYF.

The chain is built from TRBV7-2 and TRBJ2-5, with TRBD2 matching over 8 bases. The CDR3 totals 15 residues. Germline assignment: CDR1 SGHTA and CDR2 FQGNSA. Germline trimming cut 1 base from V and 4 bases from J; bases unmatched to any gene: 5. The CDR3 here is CASSLGGSGIETQYF. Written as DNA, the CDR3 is TGTGCCAGCAGCTTAGGGGGTAGCGGGATAGAGACCCAGTACTTC.